The 7 T cell receptor beta chains below come from one sample, sequenced in a study of cytomegalovirus exposure and HLA in healthy donors. Researchers ran the PCR with 60 Vbeta and 13 Jbeta primers. Sequenced by immunoSEQ multiplex PCR; TCRdb stores in-frame clones only, minus some. Of approximately 180,000 clones in the sample, 81% were seen once. The sample was PBMCs. The source is a man aged 18 to 35 in good health and CMV-seronegative.

V and J are TRBV4-3 and TRBJ2-3, with TRBD1 matching 8 bases. CDR1 is LGHNA, CDR2 YSLEER, per germline. The V and J ends lost 1 base and 2 bases, in that order; junction bases with no gene match: 5. The CDR3 totals 16 residues. In DNA form, the CDR3 reads TGCGCCAGCAGCCAAGTCACAGGGGGATACACAGATACGCAGTATTTT. Amino acid sequence: CASSQVTGGYTDTQYF.

J is TRBJ2-1 and V is TRBV18; 15 nucleotides agree with TRBD2. Per the germline V gene, CDR1 is KGHSH and CDR2 is LQKENI. The CDR3 spans 18 residues. Trimming removed 2 bases from V and 9 bases from J; junction bases left unmatched: 11. CDR3 nucleotide sequence: TGTGCCAGCTCACCAATCCCTGGGACTAGCGGGAGGATCACTGAGCAGTTCTTC. This sequence encodes CASSPIPGTSGRITEQFF. The complete variable domain, with remaining parts taken from reference TRBV18 and TRBJ2-1, reads NAGVMQNPRHLVRRRGQEARLRCSPMKGHSHVYWYRQLPEEGLKFMVYLQKENIIDESGMPKERFSAEFPKEGPSILRIQQVVRGDSAAYFCASSPIPGTSGRITEQFFGPGTRLTVL.

V usage is TRBV4-1 and J usage is TRBJ1-5; no reliable D call. Germline CDR1 reads MGHRA; CDR2 reads YSYEKL. This CDR3 spans 14 amino acids. V shed 4 bases and J shed 7 bases, with 14 bases lying between them. CDR3 bases: TGCGCCAGCAGCCCCACGCTATTACCCCAGCCCCAGCATTTT. It specifies CASSPTLLPQPQHF.

V gene TRBV6-5 combines with J gene TRBJ2-5; TRBD1 is a possible D gene (6 bases). Matching the DNA end better, TRBJ2-7 makes the J call doubtful. The CDR3 contains 11 residues. In germline, CDR1 is MNHEY, CDR2 SVGAGI. The CDR3 here is CASSRGYEQYF. The CDR3, as DNA: TGTGCCAGCAGTAGGGGGTACGAGCAGTACTTC.

The gene calls are TRBV2 and TRBJ1-5; 8 nucleotides align to TRBD1. CDR1 is SNHLY and CDR2 is FYNNEI in the germline V gene. The trim removed 7 bases at V and 6 bases at J, leaving 5 bases unmatched. The CDR3 extends over 13 amino acids. The CDR3 loop reads CASNGQGPQPQHF. The CDR3 nucleotides read TGTGCCAGCAACGGACAGGGTCCTCAGCCCCAGCATTTT.

The rearrangement uses TRBV30 and TRBJ2-6, with D unresolved. CDR3 length equals 14 residues. In germline, CDR1 is GTSNPN, CDR2 SVGIG (reference sequence). V lost 3 bases and J lost 0, with 6 bases in between. For the CDR3, the DNA is TGTGCCTGGAGAGTGAGCTCTGGGGCCAACGTCCTGACTTTC. Protein product: CAWRVSSGANVLTF.

The chain uses TRBV20-1 and TRBJ2-5, with D tentatively TRBD2 (5 bases). Germline CDR1 and CDR2: DFQATT and SNEGSKA (reference sequence). The CDR3 extends over 11 amino acids. Between the trimmed V and J ends, which lost 0 bases and 11 bases, there was a span of 10 bases. CDR3 nucleotides: TGCAGTGCTAGAGATCACCCGGGGCAGTACTTC. Protein sequence: CSARDHPGQYF.